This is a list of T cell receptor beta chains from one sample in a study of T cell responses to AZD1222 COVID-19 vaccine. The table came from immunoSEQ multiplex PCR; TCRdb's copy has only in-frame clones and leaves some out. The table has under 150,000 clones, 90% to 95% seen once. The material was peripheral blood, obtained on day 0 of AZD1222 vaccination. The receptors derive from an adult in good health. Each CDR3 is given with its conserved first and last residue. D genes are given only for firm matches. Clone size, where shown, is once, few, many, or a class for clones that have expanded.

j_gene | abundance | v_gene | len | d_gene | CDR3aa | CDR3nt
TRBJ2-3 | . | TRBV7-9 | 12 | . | CASSQGSHGQYF | TGTGCCAGCAGCCAAGGGAGCCATGGGCAGTATTTT
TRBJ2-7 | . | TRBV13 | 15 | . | CASSLGATAYYEQYF | TGTGCCAGCAGCTTAGGAGCGACAGCCTATTACGAGCAGTACTTC
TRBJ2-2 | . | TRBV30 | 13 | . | CAWSAQSTGELFF | TGTGCCTGGAGTGCCCAGAGCACCGGGGAGCTGTTTTTT
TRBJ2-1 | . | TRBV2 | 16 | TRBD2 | CASSPSSGRGYNEQFF | TGTGCCAGCAGTCCCTCTAGCGGGAGAGGGTACAATGAGCAGTTCTTC
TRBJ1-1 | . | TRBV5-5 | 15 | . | CASSFGSRGNTEAFF | TGTGCCAGCAGCTTCGGGTCGCGAGGGAACACTGAAGCTTTCTTT
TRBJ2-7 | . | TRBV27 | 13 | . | CASSLESGNEQYF | TGTGCCAGCAGTTTAGAATCCGGGAACGAGCAGTACTTC
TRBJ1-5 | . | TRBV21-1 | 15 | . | CASSKGAQNNQPQHF | TGTGCCAGCAGCAAAGGGGCACAGAACAATCAGCCCCAGCATTTT
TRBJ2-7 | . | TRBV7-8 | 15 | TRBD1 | CASSFSGTGRFEQYF | TGTGCCAGCAGCTTTTCCGGGACAGGGCGGTTCGAGCAGTACTTC
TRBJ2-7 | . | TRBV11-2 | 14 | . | CASSLVRQSYEQYF | TGTGCCAGCAGCTTAGTGAGGCAGTCATACGAGCAGTACTTC
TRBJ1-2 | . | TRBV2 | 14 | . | CASRSIQGFYGYTF | TGTGCCAGCAGGAGTATACAGGGCTTCTATGGCTACACCTTC
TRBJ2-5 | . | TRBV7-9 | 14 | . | CASSLMFGEETQYF | TGTGCCAGCAGCTTAATGTTTGGCGAAGAGACCCAGTACTTC
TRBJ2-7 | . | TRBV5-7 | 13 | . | CASSLKQEDEQYF | TGTGCCAGCAGCTTGAAACAGGAGGACGAGCAGTACTTC
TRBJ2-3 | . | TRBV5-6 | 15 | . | CASSTTRKDTDTQYF | TGTGCCAGCAGCACCACGCGGAAGGACACAGATACGCAGTATTTT
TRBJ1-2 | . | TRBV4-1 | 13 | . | CASSQGNSYGYTF | TGCGCCAGCAGCCAGGGCAATAGCTATGGCTACACCTTC
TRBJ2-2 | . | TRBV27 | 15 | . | CASSLLGPATGELFF | TGTGCCAGCAGTTTATTGGGGCCGGCCACCGGGGAGCTGTTTTTT
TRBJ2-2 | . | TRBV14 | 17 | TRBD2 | CASSQGASGTYTGELFF | TGTGCCAGCAGCCAGGGGGCTAGCGGGACCTACACCGGGGAGCTGTTTTTT
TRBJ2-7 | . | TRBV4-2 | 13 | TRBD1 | CASQRTGSYEQYF | TGTGCCAGCCAGCGGACAGGGAGCTACGAGCAGTACTTC
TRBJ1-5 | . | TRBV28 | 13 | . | CASGGISNQPQHF | TGTGCCAGCGGGGGCATTAGCAATCAGCCCCAGCATTTT
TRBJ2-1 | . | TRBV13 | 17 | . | CASSLGLGSLGENEQFF | TGTGCCAGCAGCTTAGGCCTAGGTAGTTTAGGCGAAAATGAGCAGTTCTTC
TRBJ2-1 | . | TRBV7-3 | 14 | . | CASSLTGIGNEQFF | TGTGCCAGCAGCTTAACCGGAATCGGCAATGAGCAGTTCTTC
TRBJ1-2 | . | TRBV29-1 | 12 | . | CSVASAGYGYTF | TGCAGCGTTGCGAGCGCGGGCTATGGCTACACCTTC
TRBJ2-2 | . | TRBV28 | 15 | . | CASSFHGANTGELFF | TGTGCCAGCAGTTTTCACGGTGCGAACACCGGGGAGCTGTTTTTT
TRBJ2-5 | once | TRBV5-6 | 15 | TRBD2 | CASRKYGTTQETQYF | TGTGCCAGCAGGAAGTACGGGACTACACAAGAGACCCAGTACTTC
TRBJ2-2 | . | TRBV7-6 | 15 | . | CASSLSDRNTGELFF | TGTGCCAGCAGCTTATCGGACAGGAACACCGGGGAGCTGTTTTTT
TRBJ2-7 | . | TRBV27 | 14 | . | CASSFGGPVYEQYF | TGTGCCAGCAGTTTTGGGGGGCCAGTCTACGAGCAGTACTTC
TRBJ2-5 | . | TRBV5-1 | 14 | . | CASSLGSGGETQYF | TGCGCCAGCAGCTTGGGGTCCGGGGGAGAGACCCAGTACTTC
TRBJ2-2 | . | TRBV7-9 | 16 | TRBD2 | CASSSPSGSNTGELFF | TGTGCCAGCAGCTCCCCTAGCGGGAGCAACACCGGGGAGCTGTTTTTT
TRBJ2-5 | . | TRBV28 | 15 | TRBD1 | CASSPGTGGEETQYF | TGTGCCAGCAGTCCCGGGACAGGGGGCGAAGAGACCCAGTACTTC
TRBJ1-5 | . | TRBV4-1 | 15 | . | CASSQMGEDSQPQHF | TGCGCCAGCAGCCAAATGGGGGAGGACTCCCAGCCCCAGCATTTT
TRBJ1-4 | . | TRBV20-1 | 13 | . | CSASIRGQEKLFF | TGCAGTGCTAGTATCAGGGGCCAGGAAAAACTGTTTTTT
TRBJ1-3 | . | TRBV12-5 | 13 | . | CASVLDAGNTIYF | TGTGCTAGTGTTTTGGATGCAGGAAACACCATATATTTT
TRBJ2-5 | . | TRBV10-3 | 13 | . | CAISEGTQETQYF | TGTGCCATCAGTGAAGGGACCCAAGAGACCCAGTACTTC
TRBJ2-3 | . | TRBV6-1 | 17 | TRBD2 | CASSVTSGRASTDTQYF | TGTGCCAGCAGTGTGACTAGCGGGAGGGCGAGCACAGATACGCAGTATTTT